This TCR beta chain appears in the sequencing data of a study of blood T cell repertoires in COVID-19. Whole-study context: The United States, Italy and Spain were the sources of the acute and convalescent COVID-19 samples. The cDNA or gDNA used as material had been derived from T cells, B-cell-depleted T cells, or PBMCs.

In the authors' workflow: Nucleated cell counts were estimated from reference gene primer amplification. Profiling relied on immunoSEQ multiplex PCR, and the TCRdb table lists in-frame clones only, not all of them. The V and J calls and the clone size are those of that table, but D and trimming were determined from the DNA. Of 110,000 to 150,000 clones listed, about 80% were seen once; the top ten hold less than 4.5%. The CDR3 runs to 13 residues. Germline V gene sequence: CDR1 MNHNY, CDR2 SVGAGI (reference sequence). Trimming took 5 bases from V and 5 from J, leaving 10 bases between them. The clonotype originates from a man aged 55 to 70 with acute or convalescent COVID-19. The sequencing input was peripheral blood. J is TRBJ2-1 and V is TRBV6-6; unclear D gene. Here the CDR3 DNA reads TGTGCCAGCAGTCCCACCCGCGACAATGAGCAGTTCTTC. Its translation: CASSPTRDNEQFF.